The rows below give T cell receptor beta chains drawn from one sample of a study of T cell changes during pregnancy in multiple sclerosis. Profiled with immunoSEQ multiplex PCR; TCRdb holds only in-frame clones, not every one. The repertoire holds about 66,000 clones, with about 91% as singletons. This specimen was CD8+ T cells from peripheral blood mononuclear cells, taken before pregnancy. Receptor source: a female donor with multiple sclerosis, enrolled in a pregnancy study. CDR3s include the opening cysteine and the closing phenylalanine or tryptophan. The D gene is left open where the match is weak. Only some rows state a clone size, as once, few, many or a class for expanded clones.

NA	TRBJ2-7	TRBV5-6	TRBD1	TGTGCCAGCAGCGCTGGGACAGGTAACTCCTACGAGCAGTACTTC	CASSAGTGNSYEQYF
NA	TRBJ1-1	TRBV4-1	TRBD1	TGCGCCAGCAGCCAAGATCGGCGACAGGGCCTACCTGAAGCTTTCTTT	CASSQDRRQGLPEAFF
NA	TRBJ2-7	TRBV9	NA	TGTGCCAGCAGCGTAGAGGACAGCTCCTACGAGCAGTACTTC	CASSVEDSSYEQYF
few	TRBJ1-5	TRBV6-1	NA	TGTGCCAGCAGTGATGGGAGTAATCAGCCCCAGCATTTT	CASSDGSNQPQHF
NA	TRBJ1-1	TRBV25-1	NA	TGTGCCAGCAGTGATCCGGGACTAGTTAACACTGAAGCTTTCTTT	CASSDPGLVNTEAFF
NA	TRBJ1-6	TRBV19	NA	TGTGCCAGTAGTGTCGCGCGGCCTCCTAATTCACCCCTCCACTTT	CASSVARPPNSPLHF
NA	TRBJ1-1	TRBV5-1	NA	TGCGCCAGCACCCAGGGGACTGAAGCTTTCTTT	CASTQGTEAFF
NA	TRBJ1-2	TRBV4-1	NA	TGCGCCAGCAGCCAAGATGGGCTGGAGGACTATGGCTACACCTTC	CASSQDGLEDYGYTF
NA	TRBJ1-1	TRBV5-4	TRBD1	TGTGCCAGCAGCTTAGACAGGGGGAACACTGAAGCTTTCTTT	CASSLDRGNTEAFF
NA	TRBJ1-2	TRBV7-2	TRBD1	TGTGCCAGCAGCTTAGCCCTTCAGGGGGTTGGGGGCTACACCTTC	CASSLALQGVGGYTF
NA	TRBJ2-7	TRBV4-1	TRBD2	TGCGCCAGCAGCCCCATAGCGGGGGCCCCAGACGAGCAGTACTTC	CASSPIAGAPDEQYF
NA	TRBJ2-3	TRBV13	TRBD2	TGTGCCAGCAGCTCCGACTCTAGCGGGGGCACACAGATACTGGCGCAGTATTTT	CASSSDSSGGTQILAQYF
NA	TRBJ1-1	TRBV27	NA	TGTGCCAGCAGTGTATCGAGGAACACTGAAGCTTTCTTT	CASSVSRNTEAFF
NA	TRBJ1-2	TRBV30	NA	TGTGCCTGGAGTCAGTCCTGGGCAGACAACTATGGCTACACCTTC	CAWSQSWADNYGYTF
NA	TRBJ2-2	TRBV9	TRBD1	TGTGCCAGCAGCGCCAGTTGGACAGGGTACACCGGGGAGCTGTTTTTT	CASSASWTGYTGELFF
NA	TRBJ2-7	TRBV7-2	NA	TGTGCCAGCAGCGCCACTAGCTCCTACGAGCAGTACTTC	CASSATSSYEQYF
NA	TRBJ2-2	TRBV4-1	TRBD1	TGCGCCAGCAGCCCCACAGGGGGAAACACCGGGGAGCTGTTTTTT	CASSPTGGNTGELFF
once	TRBJ1-1	TRBV19	NA	TGTGCCAGTAGTACCCCCAGGGTATCGGACACTGAAGCTTTCTTT	CASSTPRVSDTEAFF
NA	TRBJ2-5	TRBV9	TRBD2	TGTGCCAGCAGCGTAGCCCCCCCAACGGGACTAGGGGAGACCCAGTACTTC	CASSVAPPTGLGETQYF
NA	TRBJ1-1	TRBV5-8	TRBD1	TGTGCCAGCAGCTTGGTGGGGGACAGTGGGGTAGAAGCTTTCTTT	CASSLVGDSGVEAFF
NA	TRBJ2-3	TRBV27	TRBD2	TGTGCCAGCAGTCCAACCCGCCATGTTCTAGCGGGGGACACAGATACGCAGTATTTT	CASSPTRHVLAGDTDTQYF
NA	TRBJ2-2	TRBV7-6	NA	TGTGCCAGCAGCTTAGTCGGGCAGGGCGCGAACACCGGGGAGCTGTTTTTT	CASSLVGQGANTGELFF
once	TRBJ1-1	TRBV11-2	TRBD1	TGTGCCAGCAGCAACTCAGGGGGTTACACTGAAGCTTTCTTT	CASSNSGGYTEAFF
NA	TRBJ2-3	TRBV2	TRBD2	TGTGCCAGCAGACTAGCGGGGGGTCCTGGCACAGATACGCAGTATTTT	CASRLAGGPGTDTQYF
NA	TRBJ2-1	TRBV28	NA	TGTGCCACACTAGCGCGGGGGGTCACGGACAGGGGATGGAATGAGCAGTTCTTC	CATLARGVTDRGWNEQFF
NA	TRBJ2-1	TRBV15	NA	TGTGCCACCAGCAGCGGACAGCAGTACAATGAGCAGTTCTTC	CATSSGQQYNEQFF
NA	TRBJ2-1	TRBV29-1	TRBD2	TGCAGCGTGGGAGTGACTAGCGGGGGTGGACTGAATGAGCAGTTCTTC	CSVGVTSGGGLNEQFF
NA	TRBJ2-7	TRBV4-1	TRBD1	TGCGCCAGCAGCCAAGGGACAGGGGAAGACGAGCAGTACTTC	CASSQGTGEDEQYF
NA	TRBJ2-2	TRBV7-8	NA	TGTGCCAGCACCAACCCTTGGCGGGGGCAAACCGGGGAGCTGTTTTTT	CASTNPWRGQTGELFF
NA	TRBJ1-5	TRBV19	TRBD1	TGTGCCAGTAGTGCATTGGGACAGGGTGGCAATCAGCCCCAGCATTTT	CASSALGQGGNQPQHF
NA	TRBJ2-1	TRBV11-2	TRBD2	TGTGCCAGCAGCTTAGAGGGACTAGCGGGGGGGGAGCAGTTCTTC	CASSLEGLAGGEQFF
NA	TRBJ1-6	TRBV14	NA	TGTGCCAGCAGCCAAGACATACACTATAATTCACCCCTCCACTTT	CASSQDIHYNSPLHF
NA	TRBJ1-1	TRBV19	NA	TGTGCCAGTAGTCGCAGCGAGTTGTATTTTGAAGCTTTCTTT	CASSRSELYFEAFF
NA	TRBJ2-5	TRBV27	TRBD2	TGTGCCAGCAGTCCGAGCGGGGGGTTGGAGACCCAGTACTTC	CASSPSGGLETQYF
NA	TRBJ1-5	TRBV2	NA	TGTGCCAGCGGGTCTCTGGCAGGGTATCAGCCCCAGCATTTT	CASGSLAGYQPQHF
NA	TRBJ2-3	TRBV6-1	NA	TGTGCCAGCAGTGAACGATCGGGGGACCCCACAGATACGCAGTATTTT	CASSERSGDPTDTQYF
NA	TRBJ2-7	TRBV4-2	TRBD2	TGTGCCAGCAGCCAGTCCTCTCGGGGGGGCCGCGACGAGCAGTACTTC	CASSQSSRGGRDEQYF
NA	TRBJ2-1	TRBV9	TRBD2	TGTGCCAGCAGCGTCGGACTAGCGGGGGCCTTGTACAATGAGCAGTTCTTC	CASSVGLAGALYNEQFF
NA	TRBJ1-5	TRBV25-1	TRBD1	TGTGCCAGCGGGACAGGGGATATTAACAATCAGCCCCAGCATTTT	CASGTGDINNQPQHF
NA	TRBJ2-1	TRBV2	NA	TGTGCCAGCAGTGAATACCCAGCGGGTTACAATGAGCAGTTCTTC	CASSEYPAGYNEQFF
NA	TRBJ2-3	TRBV15	TRBD2	TGTGCCACCAGCAGAGAGGGGACTAGCGGTAGCACAGATACGCAGTATTTT	CATSREGTSGSTDTQYF
NA	TRBJ2-1	TRBV9	TRBD2	TGTGCCAGCAGCGCCCCACTAGCGGGGTCCTACAATGAGCAGTTCTTC	CASSAPLAGSYNEQFF
NA	TRBJ2-5	TRBV4-1	NA	TGCGCCAGCAGCCAAGATTATGGGGGGGCGACCCAGTACTTC	CASSQDYGGATQYF
NA	TRBJ2-1	TRBV27	NA	TGTGCCAGCACTCCAGTAGGGGAGGCGAATGAGCAGTTCTTC	CASTPVGEANEQFF
NA	TRBJ1-1	TRBV29-1	TRBD1	TGCAGCGTGACAGGGAGGTCAGCTGAAGCTTTCTTT	CSVTGRSAEAFF
NA	TRBJ2-3	TRBV9	NA	TGTGCCAGCAGCGCGAATCCCAGGGATACGCAGTATTTT	CASSANPRDTQYF
NA	TRBJ1-5	TRBV10-3	NA	TGTGCCATCAGTGATTGGGACACAAATCAGCCCCAGCATTTT	CAISDWDTNQPQHF
NA	TRBJ2-7	TRBV7-9	NA	TGTGCCAGCAGCACCACAGAGACGCAATTAGTCAACGAGCAGTACTTC	CASSTTETQLVNEQYF
NA	TRBJ1-3	TRBV29-1	NA	TGCAGCGTTCCCCGTGGAAACACCATATATTTT	CSVPRGNTIYF
NA	TRBJ1-2	TRBV19	NA	TGTGCCAGTAGTTGGGAAGGGCGGGATGGCTACACCTTC	CASSWEGRDGYTF
NA	TRBJ1-1	TRBV7-9	NA	TGTGCCACCCTAGCGCCCCTCAACACTGAAGCTTTCTTT	CATLAPLNTEAFF
NA	TRBJ2-2	TRBV11-2	TRBD2	TGTGCCAGCAGCTCGGGGGGCACCGGGGAGCTGTTTTTT	CASSSGGTGELFF
NA	TRBJ1-1	TRBV5-1	NA	TGCGCCAGCAGCCTTCAGAGGACAGAGACGTACATGAACACTGAAGCTTTCTTT	CASSLQRTETYMNTEAFF